Presented here are 26 T cell receptor beta chains from one specimen sequenced in a study of blood T cell repertoires in COVID-19. Profiled with immunoSEQ multiplex PCR; TCRdb holds only in-frame clones, not every one. Among 350,000 or so clones listed, roughly 90% were seen once. The sample consisted of peripheral blood. The receptors come from a woman in her fifties or sixties with COVID-19, enrolled during active disease.

The gene calls are TRBV30 and TRBJ1-2, with D maybe TRBD1 (5 bases). The CDR3 is made up of 13 amino acids. V was cut by 0 bases and J by 8 bases, with 13 bases left in between. Germline V lookup: CDR1 GTSNPN, CDR2 SVGIG (reference sequence). The CDR3 sequence is CAWSVGGSVGYTF. CDR3 DNA: TGTGCCTGGAGTGTCGGGGGATCGGTCGGCTACACCTTC.

The chain joins TRBV7-9 to TRBJ1-2; the D gene is possibly TRBD1 (6 bases). The germline gives CDR1 SEHNR, CDR2 FQNEAQ (reference sequence). The CDR3 covers 14 residues. The V end lost 5 bases, the J end lost 4 bases, and 14 bases lay between the germline ends. CDR3 coding DNA: TGTGCCAGCAGCCCCTCGGGAGGGGGCTATGGCTACACCTTC. It yields the protein CASSPSGGGYGYTF.

The chain recombines TRBV6-6 with TRBJ1-3, with a tentative D call TRBD1 (5 bases). The CDR3 loop spans 17 amino acids. V gave up 5 bases and J gave up 1 base, with 18 bases separating them. CDR1 and CDR2 from the germline V gene are MNHNY and SVGAGI (reference sequence). CDR3 region: CASSRRGGAHSGNTIYF. CDR3 DNA: TGTGCCAGCAGTCGCCGGGGGGGAGCCCATTCTGGAAACACCATATATTTT.

The gene calls are TRBV10-2 and TRBJ1-6; TRBD1 might be the D (6 bases). Germline loops: CDR1 WSHSY, CDR2 SAAADI. The V gene lost 3 bases and the J gene lost 1 base, with 7 bases spanning the gap. CDR3 length: 15 amino acids. CDR3 protein: CASSERGSYNSPLHF. CDR3 nucleotide sequence: TGCGCCAGCAGTGAAAGGGGGTCCTATAATTCACCCCTCCACTTT.

The rearrangement joins TRBV3-1 (or the pseudogene TRBV3-2) to TRBJ1-1; D ambiguous. The CDR3 length is 14 residues. Trimming took off 4 bases at V and 1 base at J, with 10 bases between the two ends. The germline gives CDR1 LGHDT, CDR2 YNNKEL (reference sequence). The CDR3 DNA follows: TGTGCCAGCAGCCGACGTGGAGGGAACACTGAAGCTTTCTTT. This gives the protein CASSRRGGNTEAFF.

The chain has TRBV5-1 and TRBJ1-1, with no clear D. The CDR3 runs 11 residues. Between the trimmed V and J ends, which lost 4 bases and 10 bases, there was a span of 11 bases. Germline CDR1 and CDR2: SGHRS and YFSETQ. CDR3 loop: CASSPGEGAFF. The DNA for the CDR3 is TGCGCCAGCAGCCCTGGGGAGGGAGCTTTCTTT.

The V and J genes are TRBV20-1 and TRBJ2-1; D call uncertain. V shed 3 bases and J shed 9 bases, with 9 bases lying between them. Per germline, CDR1 DFQATT and CDR2 SNEGSKA (reference sequence). The CDR3 consists of 11 residues. The CDR3: CSASRQAEQFF. The CDR3 DNA is TGCAGTGCTAGTCGTCAGGCTGAGCAGTTCTTC.

This clone was seen a few times. The V and J genes are TRBV10-3 and TRBJ1-1, with a possible D match to TRBD1 (5 bases). Germline CDR1 and CDR2: ENHRY and SYGVKD. V was trimmed by 3 bases and J by 4 bases, leaving 15 bases between them. This CDR3 is built from 15 residues. The CDR3 reads CAISDLGVGGTEAFF. CDR3 DNA sequence: TGTGCCATCAGTGACCTAGGGGTGGGGGGCACTGAAGCTTTCTTT.

This rearrangement joins TRBV25-1 to TRBJ1-2; possible D gene TRBD1, 6 bases. Germline CDR1 MGHDK, CDR2 SYGVNS. CDR3 length: 15 residues. The V end lost 4 bases, the J end lost 4 bases, and 16 bases lay between the germline ends. CDR3: CASSGQEPLLYGYTF. As DNA, the CDR3 is TGTGCCAGCAGTGGACAGGAGCCGCTGCTCTATGGCTACACCTTC.

This chain links TRBV28 with TRBJ2-3; perhaps TRBD1 as D (5 bases). The V and J ends lost 3 bases and 1 base respectively, with 5 bases between them. The CDR3 is 13 residues long. Germline V gene data show CDR1 as MDHEN and CDR2 as SYDVKM. The CDR3 coding sequence is TGTGCCAGCAGTTTCAGGGGCACAGATACGCAGTATTTT. Its translation is CASSFRGTDTQYF.

The genes are TRBV29-1 and TRBJ1-2, with 8 bases aligning to TRBD1. After removal of 0 bases from V and 14 bases from J, the junction contained 8 bases not matched to a gene. The CDR3 consists of 12 residues. Germline V CDR1 and CDR2: SQVTM, ANQGSEA. The CDR3 is CSVEEPRGRGTF. In DNA form, the CDR3 reads TGCAGCGTTGAAGAACCCAGGGGGCGGGGGACCTTC.

This clone was recorded only once. This rearrangement joins TRBV7-6 to TRBJ2-7, with a weak D call TRBD1 (7 bases). This CDR3 comprises 18 residues. Trimming left V 1 base short and J 4 bases short, with 23 bases between. Germline V lookup: CDR1 SGHVS, CDR2 FNYEAQ. The CDR3 here is CASSLVGARGGAGYEQYF. The CDR3 DNA follows: TGTGCCAGCAGCTTAGTTGGAGCGAGAGGGGGCGCGGGGTACGAGCAGTACTTC.

This clone occurred once. The chain employs TRBV27 and TRBJ1-5, with TRBD1 identical over 8 bases. Germline CDR1 and CDR2: MNHEY and SMNVEV (reference sequence). CDR3 size: 16 residues. The V gene end was trimmed by 5 bases and the J gene end by 7 bases; junction bases not matched to a gene: 13. This CDR3 is CASSGGQGAHHQPQHF. CDR3 nucleotides: TGTGCCAGCAGTGGGGGCCAGGGGGCGCATCACCAGCCCCAGCATTTT.

The V call is TRBV5-4, the J call TRBJ2-3, with D uncertain. V was shortened by 5 bases and J by 7 bases, with 8 bases between the two germline ends. The CDR3 consists of 11 residues. Germline assignment: CDR1 SGHNT and CDR2 YYREEE (reference sequence). The chain's CDR3 is CASSTLNTQYF. The CDR3, as DNA: TGTGCCAGCAGTACTCTAAATACGCAGTATTTT.

The V and J genes are TRBV3-1 (or the pseudogene TRBV3-2) and TRBJ1-5, with 7 bases matching TRBD1. CDR1 and CDR2 (germline): LGHDT, YNNKEL (reference sequence). The J segment lost 0 bases and the V segment lost 4 bases, leaving 3 bases of the junction unmatched. CDR3 length equals 15 residues. As DNA, the CDR3 is TGTGCCAGCAGCCCAGGGGGTGGTAGCAATCAGCCCCAGCATTTT. Translated, it gives CASSPGGGSNQPQHF.

This chain connects TRBV28 to TRBJ1-1, with 7 nucleotides matching TRBD1. V shed 7 bases and J 0 bases; nucleotides not matched to a gene: 5. Looked up from germline, CDR1 is MDHEN and CDR2 is SYDVKM. The CDR3 extends over 14 amino acids. The CDR3 DNA reads as TGTGCCAGCATCCGGGACAGATTGAACACTGAAGCTTTCTTT. It codes for CASIRDRLNTEAFF.

Only a few counts were recorded for this clone. The genes are TRBV6-8 and TRBJ2-7; weak D call: TRBD2 (5 bases). Trimming removed 9 bases at V and 5 bases at J, with 20 bases between. This CDR3 is built from 14 residues. CDR1 and CDR2 from the germline V gene are MNHGY and SAAAGT. Written as DNA, the CDR3 is TGTGCCAGTAGCAGGCGGCGGGTATTACACGAGCAGTACTTC. It is translated as CASSRRRVLHEQYF.

V is TRBV5-6 and J is TRBJ1-5; D uncertain. The CDR3 sequence is 12 residues long. V was trimmed by 4 bases and J by 11 bases, leaving 13 bases between them. Per the germline V gene, CDR1 is SGHDT and CDR2 is YYEEEE. The CDR3 sequence is CASSGRDEAQHF. For the CDR3, the DNA is TGTGCCAGCAGCGGCCGGGATGAGGCCCAGCATTTT.

The rearrangement uses TRBV6-5 and TRBJ1-1; D might be TRBD1 (5 bases). The CDR3 extends over 14 amino acids. Germline values: CDR1 MNHEY, CDR2 SVGAGI. Trimming shortened V by 10 bases and J by 0 bases, and 15 bases separated the two germline ends. CDR3 DNA: TGTGCCACCACCCTCTCAGGGATGAACACTGAAGCTTTCTTT. Its translation is CATTLSGMNTEAFF.

The J gene is TRBJ1-4, the V gene TRBV10-2; possibly TRBD1 for D (6 bases). CDR1 and CDR2 from the germline V gene are WSHSY and SAAADI. The CDR3 runs to 16 residues. Trimming stripped 6 bases from V and 6 bases from J, with 20 bases between. The CDR3 bases are TGCGCCAGCAGGCCCGGACAGAAGACTTTTTATGAAAAACTGTTTTTT. This encodes CASRPGQKTFYEKLFF.

This clone has just one count. V is TRBV3-1 (or the pseudogene TRBV3-2) and J is TRBJ2-3; the match to TRBD2 covers 11 bases. CDR3 length equals 16 residues. CDR1 and CDR2 from the germline V gene are LGHDT and YNNKEL (reference sequence). J gave up 2 bases and V 2 bases, and 3 bases lay outside the gene matches. CDR3 protein: CASSQLAGGHTDTQYF. The CDR3 bases are TGTGCCAGCAGCCAACTAGCGGGGGGACACACAGATACGCAGTATTTT.

The gene calls are TRBV5-1 and TRBJ1-2; 9 nucleotides align to TRBD1. This CDR3 has 15 residues. J gave up 7 bases and V 0 bases, and 7 bases lay outside the gene matches. Germline CDR1 is SGHRS and CDR2 is YFSETQ. This CDR3 is CASSLAAGQGPGYTF. As DNA, the CDR3 is TGCGCCAGCAGCTTGGCAGCGGGACAGGGCCCTGGCTACACCTTC.

This clone has just a few counts. The gene calls are TRBV28 and TRBJ1-1; 8 positions match TRBD1. The V gene end was trimmed by 6 bases and the J gene end by 2 bases; junction bases not matched to a gene: 2. CDR1 and CDR2 (germline): MDHEN, SYDVKM. The length of the CDR3 is 13 residues. CDR3 amino acids: CASSTGGNTEAFF. DNA for the CDR3: TGTGCCAGCAGCACAGGGGGAAACACTGAAGCTTTCTTT.

This clone occurred once. This rearrangement joins TRBV5-4 to TRBJ1-1; TRBD1 might be the D (5 bases). There are 14 residues in the CDR3. Trimming took off 5 bases at V and 1 base at J, with 12 bases between the two ends. CDR1 and CDR2 (germline): SGHNT, YYREEE (reference sequence). Written as DNA, the CDR3 is TGTGCCAGCAGGAGGTGGGGGGGGAACACTGAAGCTTTCTTT. As protein: CASRRWGGNTEAFF.

This chain uses TRBV5-6 with TRBJ2-2; D may be TRBD2 (5 bases). This CDR3 contains 14 residues. CDR1 and CDR2 (germline): SGHDT, YYEEEE. Trimming pared 2 bases from V and 1 base from J, leaving 6 bases between. This CDR3 reads CASSFGENTGELFF. CDR3 nucleotides: TGTGCCAGCAGCTTCGGGGAGAACACCGGGGAGCTGTTTTTT.

The gene calls are TRBV7-9 and TRBJ1-1; 8 bases fit TRBD1. This CDR3 is built from 15 residues. Germline loops: CDR1 SEHNR, CDR2 FQNEAQ (reference sequence). V shed 5 bases and J 1 base; nucleotides not matched to a gene: 6. As DNA, the CDR3 is TGTGCCAGCAGCCCCCCGGGACAGGAGAACACTGAAGCTTTCTTT. It specifies CASSPPGQENTEAFF.